This note documents a single T cell receptor beta chain sequence. Its antigen is unidentified. UMIs were added to TCR cDNA along with a universal primer site when it was made by 5'RACE template switching. In TCRdb, the 5' RACE reads were re-called with MiXCR into one record per CDR3 protein. Found here are under 200,000 distinct CDR3 sequences, around 10% of them singletons; the top ten hold 36%. Germline CDR1 reads SEHNR; CDR2 reads FQNEAQ (reference sequence). V was clipped by 1 base and J by 7 bases, with 13 bases between them. This CDR3 has 14 residues. This sample is drawn from a study of T cells after yellow fever vaccination. Study-wide results and limits: The booster response re-showed most primary clones: approximately 97% CD4, over 80% CD8.

This chain joins TRBV7-9 and TRBJ1-1, with D perhaps matching TRBD1 (6 bases). This sequence originates from a man aged 18 to 29 who received the YFV17D yellow fever vaccine. Sequencing was performed on CD8+ T cells sorted from PBMCs, taken 15 days after the yellow fever booster vaccination. Written as DNA, the CDR3 is TGTGCCAGCAGCTTAGGGTACAGGGATGTTGAAGCTTTCTTT. Translating it yields CASSLGYRDVEAFF.